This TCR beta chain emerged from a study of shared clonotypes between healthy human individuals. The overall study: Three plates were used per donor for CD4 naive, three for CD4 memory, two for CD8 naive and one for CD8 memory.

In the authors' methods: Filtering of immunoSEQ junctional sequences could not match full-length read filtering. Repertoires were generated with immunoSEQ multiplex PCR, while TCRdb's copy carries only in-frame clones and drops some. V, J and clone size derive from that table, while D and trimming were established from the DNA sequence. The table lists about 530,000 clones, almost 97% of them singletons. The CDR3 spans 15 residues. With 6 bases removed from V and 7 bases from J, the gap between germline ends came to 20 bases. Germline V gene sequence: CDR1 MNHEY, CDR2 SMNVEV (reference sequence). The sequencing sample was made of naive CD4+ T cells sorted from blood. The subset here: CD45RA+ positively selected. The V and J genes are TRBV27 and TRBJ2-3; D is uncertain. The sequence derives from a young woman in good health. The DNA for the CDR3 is TGTGCCAGCAGAAAAACTGGATCCGAATTTCATACGCAGTATTTT. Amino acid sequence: CASRKTGSEFHTQYF.